This T cell receptor beta chain comes out of a study of cytomegalovirus exposure and HLA in healthy donors (dated by TCRdb to 2016 to 2017). Broadly, across the study: In an earlier analysis of 550 to 750 of the donors, 276 Gb of sequence data and 95 million to 130 million unique TCR beta sequences from 150 million to 200 million T cells were reported. Every discovery cohort repertoire had been produced on one sequencing platform. In a later genetic analysis, genome-wide SNP genotypes for about three fifths of the roughly 670 donors were used, and that subset was treated as a discovery cohort. To predict cytomegalovirus infection status, the study combined high-throughput TCR immunosequencing, statistical association of individual TCRs with disease status, and machine learning. Of the roughly 410 genotyped donors, more than 75% were placed in the genetic ancestry cluster associated with self-reported Caucasian donors. Typing coverage varied by locus: roughly 629-630 donors for A, B, C, DRB1 and DQB1; roughly 510 for DQA1; about 570 for DPA1; 400 to 480 for DPB1. Alongside the repertoire data, information on donor age, sex, ethnicity and CMV serostatus was compiled. Among about 410 genotyped donors of the cohort, an average of around 250,000 unique TCR beta nucleotide sequences was sequenced per donor, of which 15% to 20% were non-productive. The T cell repertoires of several hundred subjects were profiled by immunosequencing and related to cytomegalovirus serostatus. The study aimed to test whether signatures of past pathogen exposure could be identified by cataloging public T cell receptors. In addition to the first cohort of 500 to 850 subjects, a separate validation cohort of 120 different subjects was used. In an earlier analysis of 587 of the donors, high-throughput TCR beta sequencing was used to judge whether each TCR beta V gene segment behaved as functional or pseudogenic. HLA typing covered class I and class II loci at four-digit resolution. Roughly 5 DR-DQ haplotypes were handled as single units for association and clustering, since linkage in the cohort was strong. The later analysis used no new phenotypic data to find candidate immune exposures, relying instead on TCR beta sequences and their occurrence across donors. To study patterns of TCR occurrence, a later analysis re-analyzed previously published TCR beta repertoires from 550 to 800 donors and added high-resolution HLA genotyping. Roughly 320 gigabases of sequencing data and roughly 81 million unique TCR sequences made up an early release that covered 500 to 650 HLA-typed donors.

Library construction relied on the immunoSEQ multiplex PCR assay. A mixture of 60 forward primers for TCR Vbeta segments and 13 reverse primers for TCR Jbeta segments was used in the multiplex PCR. A multiplex PCR assay on genomic DNA amplified the CDR3 region of rearranged TCR beta genes. The Illumina HiSeq System was used to sequence the amplified TCR beta libraries as 87-base-pair reads. The authors' pipeline ran thus. In a later analysis, 77 million or so unique TCR beta chains were counted across the approximately 640 repertoires, and roughly 10 million of these chains were shared by at least two donors. Raw reads were error-corrected and collapsed into unique sequences by a nearest-neighbor algorithm in which closely related sequences were merged to remove PCR and sequencing errors. CDR3 sequences were aligned to IMGT reference sequences to assign V, D and J gene segments. For a sequence to be retained, at least a six-nucleotide match to both a V gene segment and a J gene segment was required. A rearrangement was called productive if the CDR3 had no stop codons and remained in frame with V and J, and every other rearrangement was called non-productive. CDR3 was defined by IMGT convention, running from the second conserved V-encoded cysteine to the conserved J-encoded phenylalanine. In an earlier analysis of around 600 of the donors, sequences lacking an unambiguous match to a single V gene segment were excluded. An earlier analysis of a few hundred of the donors called V segments functional above 56.7% productive rearrangements and segregating when the between-donor standard deviation exceeded 5%. A statistical classification framework was developed to diagnose cytomegalovirus status using the catalog of TCR beta chain sequences. In a later analysis, TCR nucleotide sequences were compared against IMGT/GENE-DB human TR gene sequences so that V and J genes could be assigned. A later analysis assigned CDR3 sequences and most-parsimonious VDJ recombination scenarios with the TCRdist pipeline. In a later analysis, every TCR beta chain was defined by the combination of its CDR3 amino acid sequence and its V-gene family, and reads without a unique V-gene family were dropped. In a later analysis, fewer than 600 highly shared, low-generation-probability nucleotide sequences were removed to address suspected cross-contamination and a sequencing artifact. In a later analysis, a clonal expansion index for each public chain was calculated from normalized within-repertoire ranks of inferred template counts. A later analysis computed generation probabilities with a VDJ recombination model fitted to out-of-frame rearrangements, and checked the results against IGoR. Hypergeometric tests were used in a later analysis to score TCR-TCR, TCR-HLA and TCR-CMV co-occurrence, with a repertoire-size bias correction applied to the TCR pairs. False discovery rates were estimated in a later analysis by permuting HLA or CMV assignments 20 times. A later analysis grouped co-occurring TCRs with DBSCAN, adding TCRdist sequence similarity when clustering within HLA-allele-positive subsets. For co-occurrence clustering, repertoires with fewer than 30,000 or more than 120,000 public chains were excluded, along with roughly 5 repertoires with anomalous nucleotide sharing. The table was pulled from immuneACCESS by TCRdb, which kept in-frame rearrangements only. Such tables lose some clones; where checked, under half of the loss comes from unresolved V genes, and the rest has no known cause. That table is the source of V, J and clone size, and D and trimming were worked out from the DNA. The sample table lists 150,000 to 200,000 clones, more than 70% of them with a count of one. The ten most abundant clones make up approximately 0.25% of the sample.

Trimming costs V 10 bases and J 4 bases, and their ends lie 16 bases apart. Taken from the germline V gene, the CDR1 and CDR2 loops are ENHRY and SYGVKD. The CDR3 has 14 amino acids, counting the end cysteine and phenylalanine. The CDR3 DNA has 42 bases and is translated from base 1. Overall results and qualifications from the work: In this cohort, only TCR beta chains were sequenced, and detectable features were limited by the absence of alpha or paired-chain data. A later analysis found that TCR association rates varied across HLA loci, with DRB1 alleles showing the most associated TCRs and HLA-C alleles the fewest. Broadly in line with IMGT annotations, most TCR beta V segments showed up in productive rearrangements about 90% or about 30% of the time in an earlier analysis of 450 to 750 of the donors. Across donors, most TCR sequences were observed very rarely, whereas some public TCRs were present in many individuals. Some IMGT-functional V segments, including TRBV6-2 and TRBV6-3, could not be distinguished by the 87-base-pair reads and were therefore excluded. Several of the top co-occurrence clusters appeared to be linked to parvovirus B19, influenza, CMV and Epstein-Barr virus, according to a later analysis. Presence/absence analyses assumed roughly uniform sequencing depth across donors, an assumption that may not hold. A total of 164 TCR beta chains were listed by the study as associated with cytomegalovirus. Cytomegalovirus status was reported to be diagnosed by the classifier with high specificity and sensitivity in both the original and validation cohorts. A further reported finding was that TCR beta sequences accurately predicted the HLA-A and HLA-B alleles for most subjects in the first cohort. A cluster of highly shared sequence variants was judged likely to be a technical artifact of the sequencing pipeline. Linkage disequilibrium might explain the correlated functional status among segregating V segments, but an unknown experimental factor could not be ruled out. In a later genetic analysis, fewer N-insertions in productive TCRs were reported among donors in an Asian-associated ancestry cluster than the approximately 710-donor mean. A later analysis found that HLA-associated TCR beta chains were more clonally expanded and had lower generation probabilities than equally common non-associated chains. Assigning TCR associations to individual alleles was difficult when HLA alleles, especially DR and DQ, strongly co-occurred. CMV serostatus was the only immune exposure information available for the cohort. HLA typing was unavailable for some donors at each locus, so association tests used only the typed subset. In vitro tests confirmed that three of the cytomegalovirus-associated TCR beta chains recognize cytomegalovirus antigens. At a false discovery rate of 0.05, a later analysis linked 16,951 TCR beta sequences to specific HLA alleles. The earlier analysis of fewer than 750 of the donors excluded about 16 rarely observed V segments, including chromosome 9 orphons, because counts were too low. It was suggested by the authors that the approach could potentially be generalized to other disease states and immunological phenotypes. A later analysis found that most CMV-associated TCR beta chains appeared HLA-restricted, with HLA associations seemingly driven largely by CMV exposure. V-gene and J-gene trimming of TCR beta chains was associated with a missense DCLRE1C variant in a later genetic analysis, and the association was replicated in an independent cohort.

Concerning this clone itself: Its antigen is not yet known. There are no base qualities to consult, and no much larger clone falls within one base.

The cohort comprised some 700 healthy bone marrow donors. At the time of sampling, all cohort members were nominally healthy, though unrecorded immune exposures were likely present. The donor was CMV seronegative and belonged to the group of 350 or so seronegative cohort members. A peripheral blood sample was provided by each donor, and peripheral blood mononuclear cells were used for TCR beta sequencing. The Qiagen DNeasy Blood Extraction Kit was used to extract genomic DNA from the blood cell samples. The receptor chain draws on TRBV10-3 and TRBJ2-2; the D gene remains uncertain. The TCR was taken from a boy between 10 and 17 years old in good health and CMV-seronegative. What was sequenced was PBMCs. The DNA sequence follows: TGTGCCACTGGTCCCCACTTAACCACCGGGGAGCTGTTTTTT. Translated, it gives CATGPHLTTGELFF.